This TCR beta chain was recovered during a study of blood T cell repertoires in COVID-19. Across the whole study: PBMCs, B-cell-depleted T cells, or T cells were the source of the cDNA or gDNA that made up the material.

This clone has a single count. In the original processing: The assay estimated nucleated cells by amplifying reference gene primers. Clones were read by immunoSEQ multiplex PCR, and TCRdb kept only the in-frame ones, dropping some. V, J and clone size derive from that table, while D and trimming were established from the DNA sequence. The sample yields approximately 85,000 clones, roughly 87% seen once. V was pared by 6 bases and J by 4 bases, with 15 bases between. Germline-derived CDR1 and CDR2 are SNHLY and FYNNEI. CDR3 length: 14 residues. The receptor comes from a woman in her forties or fifties with active or convalescent COVID-19. Source material: peripheral blood. This chain uses TRBV2 with TRBJ1-2; D is uncertain. Here the CDR3 reads CASSADLSLYGYTF. The CDR3 region has the DNA TGTGCCAGCAGCGCCGATCTAAGCCTCTATGGCTACACCTTC.